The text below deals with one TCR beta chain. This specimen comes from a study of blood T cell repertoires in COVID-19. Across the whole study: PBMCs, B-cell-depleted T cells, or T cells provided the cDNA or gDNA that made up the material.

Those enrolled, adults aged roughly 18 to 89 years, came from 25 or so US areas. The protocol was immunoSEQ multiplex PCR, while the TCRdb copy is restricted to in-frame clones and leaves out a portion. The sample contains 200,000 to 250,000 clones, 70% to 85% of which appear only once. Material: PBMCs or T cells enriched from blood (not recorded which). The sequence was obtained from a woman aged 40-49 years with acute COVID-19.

CDR3 residues: CASSSLAGGQETQYF. In DNA form, the CDR3 reads TGTGCCAGCAGTTCCCTAGCGGGGGGGCAAGAGACCCAGTACTTC. This sequence joins TRBV9 and TRBJ2-5; 12 bases agree with TRBD2. CDR3 length: 15 residues. Germline V lookup: CDR1 SGDLS, CDR2 YYNGEE. The V segment lost 5 bases and the J segment 2 bases; nucleotides outside the gene matches: 4.